These T cell receptor beta chains were read from a single sample in a study of cytomegalovirus exposure and HLA in healthy donors. Assay used: immunoSEQ multiplex PCR; TCRdb lists only in-frame clones, some missing. This table has approximately 100,000 clones, roughly 85% appearing once. Sample: PBMCs. Every receptor here comes from a woman between 40 and 55 years old in good health and CMV-seronegative. CDR3s include the opening cysteine and the closing phenylalanine or tryptophan. A D gene is named only where the DNA matches it firmly. Size tells how often a clone was seen (once, few, many) or the class of an expanded clone, and some rows leave it out.

V gene,J gene,D gene,clone size,CDR3 protein,CDR3 DNA
TRBV7-2,TRBJ2-7,TRBD2,-,CASSFSGANSYEQYF,TGTGCCAGCAGCTTTAGCGGGGCAAACTCCTACGAGCAGTACTTC
TRBV29-1,TRBJ1-2,-,-,CSVVRGGTPYGYTF,TGCAGCGTTGTCCGGGGAGGCACTCCTTATGGCTACACCTTC
TRBV7-7,TRBJ2-7,TRBD2,once,CASSPTSGISYEQYF,TGTGCCAGCAGCCCCACTAGCGGAATTTCCTACGAGCAGTACTTC
TRBV5-4,TRBJ1-3,-,-,CASSLAGQPSGNTIYF,TGTGCCAGCAGCTTGGCGGGACAACCCTCTGGAAACACCATATATTTT
TRBV7-9,TRBJ1-2,TRBD1,-,CASSPGQGAEGYTF,TGTGCCAGCAGCCCAGGACAGGGGGCGGAAGGCTACACCTTC
TRBV15,TRBJ2-5,TRBD2,once,CATSRDGAGEGRRETQYF,TGTGCCACCAGCAGAGATGGGGCGGGAGAGGGTAGAAGAGAGACCCAGTACTTC
TRBV9,TRBJ2-1,-,few,CASSEGYNEQFF,TGTGCCAGCAGCGAGGGGTACAATGAGCAGTTCTTC
TRBV5-6,TRBJ1-1,-,-,CASSLRLEAFF,TGTGCCAGCAGCCTCAGGTTAGAAGCTTTCTTT
TRBV28,TRBJ2-3,TRBD2,few,CAGSPWGSGSGDTQYF,TGTGCCGGCAGTCCCTGGGGAAGCGGGAGTGGAGATACGCAGTATTTT
TRBV7-7,TRBJ2-5,TRBD1,few,CASSPGTGGLETQYF,TGTGCCAGCAGCCCGGGGACAGGGGGCCTGGAGACCCAGTACTTC
TRBV4-3,TRBJ1-2,-,-,CASSHPGGHGYTF,TGCGCCAGCAGCCATCCTGGGGGCCATGGCTACACCTTC
TRBV19,TRBJ2-5,TRBD1,-,CASSTQGAGQETQYF,TGTGCCAGTAGTACACAGGGGGCCGGGCAAGAGACCCAGTACTTC
TRBV7-2,TRBJ1-1,-,-,CASSLSGTEAFF,TGTGCCAGCAGCTTGAGCGGGACTGAAGCTTTCTTT
TRBV7-2,TRBJ1-2,-,-,CASSSWTAQVYGYTF,TGTGCCAGCAGCTCATGGACAGCTCAGGTCTATGGCTACACCTTC
TRBV27,TRBJ2-2,TRBD2,-,CASRDLAGGDTGELFF,TGTGCCAGCAGAGATCTAGCGGGAGGGGACACCGGGGAGCTGTTTTTT
TRBV5-4,TRBJ2-5,TRBD1,few,CASSWDSGETQYF,TGTGCCAGCAGCTGGGACAGTGGCGAGACCCAGTACTTC
TRBV7-2,TRBJ2-7,TRBD1,few,CASTSSGTGGPLEQYF,TGTGCCAGCACCTCATCTGGGACAGGGGGTCCCCTCGAGCAGTACTTC
TRBV10-2,TRBJ1-3,-,-,CASSEGAYSGNTIYF,TGCGCCAGCAGTGAGGGGGCCTACTCTGGAAACACCATATATTTT
TRBV7-9,TRBJ1-6,-,-,CASSLGVGDSPLHF,TGTGCCAGCAGCTTAGGGGTAGGGGATTCACCCCTCCACTTT
TRBV7-7,TRBJ2-2,-,-,CATSGSGELFF,TGTGCAACCTCCGGGTCCGGGGAGCTGTTTTTT
TRBV7-2,TRBJ2-3,TRBD2,few,CASRRLAGERATDTQYF,TGTGCCAGCAGACGGCTAGCGGGAGAGAGGGCTACAGATACGCAGTATTTT
TRBV6-5,TRBJ2-4,-,once,CASSYSGQKNIQYF,TGTGCCAGCAGTTACTCTGGGCAGAAAAACATTCAGTACTTC
TRBV6-1,TRBJ1-3,TRBD1,few,CASSDRDRGPGNTIYF,TGTGCCAGCAGTGATCGGGACAGAGGTCCGGGAAACACCATATATTTT
TRBV7-2,TRBJ2-3,TRBD1,few,CASSLDRGDTQYF,TGTGCCAGCAGCTTGGACAGGGGAGATACGCAGTATTTT
TRBV7-2,TRBJ1-3,-,-,CASSLLILSSGNTIYF,TGTGCCAGCAGCTTATTGATACTGAGCTCTGGAAACACCATATATTTT
TRBV11-2,TRBJ2-1,-,-,CASSLLLGSGEQFF,TGTGCCAGCAGCTTGTTATTGGGGAGCGGGGAGCAGTTCTTC
TRBV18,TRBJ1-3,-,-,CASSNAGDGNTIYF,TGTGCCAGCTCAAACGCAGGGGATGGAAACACCATATATTTT
TRBV11-2,TRBJ2-7,TRBD2,once,CASSPGASGREKPYEQYF,TGTGCCAGCAGCCCCGGGGCTAGCGGGAGGGAGAAACCCTACGAGCAGTACTTC
TRBV6-6,TRBJ1-2,-,-,CASSPDNYGYTF,TGTGCCAGCAGCCCAGATAACTATGGCTACACCTTC
TRBV30,TRBJ1-4,-,-,CAWSVPGADEKLFF,TGTGCCTGGAGTGTACCAGGGGCTGATGAAAAACTGTTTTTT
TRBV5-1,TRBJ1-4,TRBD1,once,CASSLGGRGPEKLFF,TGCGCCAGCAGCTTGGGAGGCAGGGGGCCTGAAAAACTGTTTTTT
TRBV7-2,TRBJ1-1,-,-,CASSSYDTEAFF,TGTGCCAGCAGCTCTTATGACACTGAAGCTTTCTTT
TRBV11-2,TRBJ1-2,-,-,CASSQDGGGVGYTF,TGCGCCAGCAGCCAAGACGGAGGAGGGGTTGGCTACACCTTC
TRBV28,TRBJ1-4,-,-,CASSPRTWGRTNEKLFF,TGTGCCAGCAGTCCTCGAACATGGGGGCGCACTAATGAAAAACTGTTTTTT